Below, one T cell receptor beta chain is given with its context. Antigen unknown. Assay: immunoSEQ multiplex PCR; the TCRdb copy retains only in-frame clones and omits some. The sample lists 15,000 to 20,000 clones, about 80% occurring once. This entry is derived from a study of somatic mutations in cytotoxic T cells in rheumatoid arthritis. Looked up from germline, CDR1 is MNHEY and CDR2 is SMNVEV (reference sequence). The V segment lost 5 bases and the J segment 3 bases; nucleotides outside the gene matches: 11. The CDR3 is 16 amino acids. Points from the study as a whole: In the expanded CD8+ clones, the antigen targets remained unknown. Clonality of CD8+ cells rose with age in rheumatoid arthritis patients but not healthy controls. Each of about an eighth of the roughly 65 patients had a largest CD8+ clone that made up more than 20% of CD8+ cells.

The control group consisted of about 22 healthy blood donors, whose median age was roughly 61 years (range roughly 21-75) and of whom about 50% were female. V is TRBV27 and J is TRBJ2-7, with 9 bases matching TRBD1. The material sequenced was CD8+ T cells sorted from blood. This TCR came from a woman aged 45-65 years in good health. The CDR3 bases are TGTGCCAGCAGTCCGGGTCTAGGGGACAGGGACTACGAGCAGTACTTC. Its translation is CASSPGLGDRDYEQYF.